Listed below are T cell receptor beta chains from one sample, sequenced in a study of molecular identifiers for immune sequencing clone quantification. TCRdb fed the PCR reads into MiXCR, producing one record per CDR3 protein. The repertoire holds some 650,000 distinct CDR3 sequences, just under 20% seen once, with 0.85% to 0.9% in the top ten. Sequencing was carried out using naive CD8+ T cells from blood, with Jurkat cell RNA spiked in. These receptors were obtained from a human donor in good health. Some libraries in this study had Jurkat cell RNA spiked in. CDR3s include the opening cysteine and the closing phenylalanine or tryptophan. D genes are given only for firm matches. Where a row states a size, it is once, few, many or the class of an expanded clone; other rows omit it.

v_call	d_call	cdr3_length	j_call	clone_size	cdr3_nt	cdr3_aa
TRBV29-1	TRBD1	11	TRBJ2-1	many	TGCAGCGTCCGACAGGGAAATGAGCAGTTCTTC	CSVRQGNEQFF
TRBV7-9	NA	12	TRBJ1-1	many	TGTGCCAGCAGCTTAGGGGCCGTTGAAGCTTTCTTT	CASSLGAVEAFF
TRBV6-2/TRBV6-3	NA	12	TRBJ2-7	many	TGTGCCAGCAGTTACCTTTTCCGGGAGCAGTACTTC	CASSYLFREQYF
TRBV20-1	NA	20	TRBJ1-3	NA	TGCAGTGCTAGAAACCGTGGGGTCGGGATCAGCAGGGCCTCTGGAAACACCATATATTTT	CSARNRGVGISRASGNTIYF
TRBV7-9	TRBD1	14	TRBJ1-4	NA	TGTGCCAGCAGCTACAGGGGGCTCAATGAAAAACTGTTTTTT	CASSYRGLNEKLFF
TRBV13	NA	14	TRBJ1-2	NA	TGTGCCAGCAGCTCCCACGGGACTCTCTATGGCTACATCTTC	CASSSHGTLYGYIF
TRBV27	TRBD1	15	TRBJ1-5	many	TGTGCCAGCAGACGGGACAGGGTAAGCAATCAGCCCCAGCATTTT	CASRRDRVSNQPQHF
TRBV7-9	TRBD1	18	TRBJ1-1	few	TGTGCCAGCAGCTTATTTACAGGGGGCGAGACGTCGAACACTGAAGCTTTCTTT	CASSLFTGGETSNTEAFF
TRBV27	TRBD1	15	TRBJ2-3	many	TGTGCCAGCAGTCCTTTGGCGGGACAGGGAGATACGCAGTATTTT	CASSPLAGQGDTQYF
TRBV7-3	TRBD2	16	TRBJ2-1	many	TGTGCCAGCAGCTGGGTAGCGGGAGGAGAGTACAATGAGCAGTTCTTC	CASSWVAGGEYNEQFF
TRBV28	NA	15	TRBJ2-1	NA	TGTGCCAGCAGGCCAAATTGGGGAGGGGGGGATGGGCAGTTCTTC	CASRPNWGGGDGQFF
TRBV7-9	NA	16	TRBJ2-1	NA	TGTGCCAGCAGCTTAGCGACAACGGGAGCTTCCGATGAGCAGTTCTTC	CASSLATTGASDEQFF
TRBV13	NA	16	TRBJ2-2	many	TGTGCCAGCAGCTTAGCTATTCATACGAACACCGGGGAGCTGTTTTTT	CASSLAIHTNTGELFF
TRBV6-1	NA	14	TRBJ1-2	many	TGTGCCAGCAGTGAAGCAGGCAGAAACTATGGCTACACCTTC	CASSEAGRNYGYTF
TRBV27	NA	15	TRBJ1-1	many	TGTGCCAGCAGCCCCGCATCGTTACAGAACACTGAAGCTTTCTTT	CASSPASLQNTEAFF
TRBV11-2	NA	17	TRBJ2-3	many	TGTGCCAGCAGCCGTAATGGCGTCAGCACTTGGCAAGATACGCAGTATTTT	CASSRNGVSTWQDTQYF
TRBV12-3/TRBV12-4	NA	15	TRBJ2-1	NA	TGTGCCAGCAGTCTTCAGGTAGGAGCCTACAATGAGCAGTTCTTC	CASSLQVGAYNEQFF
TRBV5-5	TRBD1	18	TRBJ2-5	few	TGTGCCAGCAGCCCACTGTGGACAGGGCCGCCCATATGGGAGACCCAGTACTTC	CASSPLWTGPPIWETQYF
TRBV21-1	NA	17	TRBJ2-4	many	TGTGCCAGCACCCGAAGTGGGGCCAACAAAGCCAAAAACATTCAGTACTTC	CASTRSGANKAKNIQYF
TRBV12-5	NA	20	TRBJ2-1	NA	TGTGCTAGTGGTATTGCAGGGATCGGTGCGGCCTGGAGCTCCTACAATGAGCAGTTCTTC	CASGIAGIGAAWSSYNEQFF
TRBV5-4	NA	15	TRBJ1-2	NA	TGTGCCAGCAGCTTGTCGTCCGTAGCTAACTGTGGCTACACCTTC	CASSLSSVANCGYTF
TRBV2	TRBD1	14	TRBJ2-1	NA	TGTGCCAGCACGACAGGGAGCTCCTACAATGAGCAGTTCTTC	CASTTGSSYNEQFF
TRBV5-1	NA	12	TRBJ2-3	many	TGCGCCAGCAGCTCCAACACAGATACGCAGTATTTT	CASSSNTDTQYF
TRBV28	TRBD1	14	TRBJ2-7	many	TGTGCCAGCAGGGAACAGGGGAGCTCCTACGAGCAGTACTTC	CASREQGSSYEQYF
TRBV7-2	TRBD1	17	TRBJ2-3	many	TGTGCCAGCAGCTTTTCCCCGGGACAGGGCCTCACAGATACGCAGTATTTT	CASSFSPGQGLTDTQYF
TRBV19	NA	14	TRBJ1-1	many	TGTGCCAGTAGTATAGACGGTCTGCAAACTGAAGCTTTCTTT	CASSIDGLQTEAFF
TRBV9	TRBD1	15	TRBJ2-5	many	TGTGCCAGCAGCGCCTCTGGGACAGTTAAAGAGACCCAGTACTTC	CASSASGTVKETQYF
TRBV7-2	NA	16	TRBJ2-1	many	TGTGCCAGCAGGACTACAGGACTCAGCTCCTACAATGAGCAGTTCTTC	CASRTTGLSSYNEQFF
TRBV11-2	NA	16	TRBJ2-7	many	TGTGCCAGCAGCTTAGTAATTTGGGGGAAGGCCCACGAGCAGTACTTC	CASSLVIWGKAHEQYF
TRBV4-1	NA	14	TRBJ1-1	few	TGCGCCAGCAGCCAAAGGACACCGAACACTGAAGCTTTCTTT	CASSQRTPNTEAFF
TRBV7-9	NA	14	TRBJ2-3	many	TGTGCCAGCAGGCCCCCCACCAACACAGATACGCAGTATTTT	CASRPPTNTDTQYF
TRBV12-3/TRBV12-4	NA	14	TRBJ2-1	many	TGTGCCAGCACCAATTCGGGTCCTCGTACTGAGCAGTTCTTC	CASTNSGPRTEQFF
TRBV20-1	TRBD1	14	TRBJ1-1	few	TGCAGTGCTAGGGACAGGGCGGTGAACACTGAAGCTTTCTTT	CSARDRAVNTEAFF
TRBV6-5	TRBD1	15	TRBJ2-1	few	TGTGCCAGCAGTTATTACAGGGGAACCTACAATGAGCAGTTCTTC	CASSYYRGTYNEQFF
TRBV20-1	TRBD2	17	TRBJ2-6	many	TGCAGTGCTCGGACTAGCGGGAGGGCCCCTTGGGCCAACGTCCTGACTTTC	CSARTSGRAPWANVLTF
TRBV13	NA	16	TRBJ2-1	NA	TGTGCCAGCAGCTTAGGTAGGGGTAGCTCCTACAATGAGCAGTTCTTC	CASSLGRGSSYNEQFF
TRBV19	NA	14	TRBJ2-3	many	TGTGCCAGTATGAGAAGGGGTTGGGCAGATACGCAGTATTTT	CASMRRGWADTQYF
TRBV4-1	NA	16	TRBJ2-7	many	TGCGCCAGCAGCCAAGCGGGGTCCCCGAGGCCCGACGAGCAGTACTTC	CASSQAGSPRPDEQYF
TRBV7-9	NA	15	TRBJ2-3	many	TGTGCCAGCAGCTCATTTCATGGGGGCACAGATACGCAGTATTTT	CASSSFHGGTDTQYF
TRBV19	NA	13	TRBJ2-1	many	TGTGCCAGTAGTCCCGGGGTCGGCAATGAGCAGTTCTTC	CASSPGVGNEQFF